The 26 T cell receptor beta chains listed next were all sequenced from one sample in a study of cytotoxic CD8 clonotypes in ibrutinib-treated CLL. Data came from immunoSEQ multiplex PCR; TCRdb stores just in-frame clones and leaves some out. The sample includes roughly 150,000 clones, approximately 91% of them seen just once. The sequenced sample was PBMCs, obtained at disease progression, from a patient treated with ibrutinib. All receptors come from a human donor with chronic lymphocytic leukemia.

The rearrangement uses TRBV10-2 and TRBJ2-7; tentatively, D is TRBD1 (6 bases). Germline V CDR1 and CDR2: WSHSY, SAAADI. The CDR3 consists of 14 residues. Trimming shortened V by 2 bases and J by 0 bases, and 8 bases separated the two germline ends. The CDR3 nucleotides are TGCGCCAGCAGTGAGGTGGACAGCTCCTACGAGCAGTACTTC. This codes for CASSEVDSSYEQYF.

This sequence joins TRBV11-2 and TRBJ1-1, with D perhaps matching TRBD1 (6 bases). Looked up from germline, CDR1 is SGHAT and CDR2 is FQNNGV. The CDR3 is made up of 18 amino acids. V gave up 0 bases and J gave up 1 base, with 18 bases separating them. CDR3 DNA: TGTGCCAGCAGCTTAGATAGGCCCAGGGGAGCAGCGAACACTGAAGCTTTCTTT. Amino acids: CASSLDRPRGAANTEAFF.

The chain combines TRBV13 with TRBJ2-7; 8 bases agree with TRBD1. There are 15 residues in the CDR3. Germline V CDR1 and CDR2: PRHDT, FYEKMQ (reference sequence). Losses at the gene ends were 5 bases for V and 3 bases for J; bases not matched to a gene: 9. CDR3 coding DNA: TGTGCCAGCAGCCTCGGGGTCGGACAGGGCTACGAGCAGTACTTC. Translated: CASSLGVGQGYEQYF. Full variable domain (outside the CDR3, taken from reference TRBV13 and TRBJ2-7): AAGVIQSPRHLIKEKRETATLKCYPIPRHDTVYWYQQGPGQDPQFLISFYEKMQSDKGSIPDRFSAQQFSDYHSELNMSSLELGDSALYFCASSLGVGQGYEQYFGPGTRLTVT.

The chain recombines TRBV28 with TRBJ2-7; maybe TRBD1 (6 bases). V lost 2 bases and J 2 bases, leaving 7 bases between the germline ends. Germline CDR1 MDHEN, CDR2 SYDVKM. The CDR3 is 13 residues long. CDR3 amino acids: CASSLGTTYEQYF. The CDR3 DNA sequence: TGTGCCAGCAGTTTAGGGACAACCTACGAGCAGTACTTC.

The chain joins TRBV11-3 to TRBJ2-1, with 7 bases matching TRBD1. With 3 bases clipped from V and 4 bases from J, the junction kept 3 bases outside the gene matches. This CDR3 has 14 amino acids. Germline CDR1 SGHNT, CDR2 YENEEA. The DNA of the CDR3 is TGTGCCAGCAGCTTGGGGACAGAATACAATGAGCAGTTCTTC. Protein product: CASSLGTEYNEQFF.

The chain employs TRBV6-6 and TRBJ2-1; a possible D gene is TRBD1 (5 bases). The CDR3 runs to 13 residues. The V gene's germline CDR1 is MNHNY and CDR2 SVGAGI (reference sequence). The V end lost 0 bases, the J end lost 8 bases, and 8 bases lay between the germline ends. The CDR3 DNA reads as TGTGCCAGCAGTTACTCGGGGCTTGATGAGCAGTTCTTC. Translated: CASSYSGLDEQFF.

This clone has only one observation. The chain recombines TRBV7-3 with TRBJ2-3; D ambiguous. The CDR3 loop spans 15 amino acids. Germline values: CDR1 SGHTA, CDR2 FQGTGA. V lost 5 bases and J 1 base, leaving 13 bases between the germline ends. CDR3 loop: CASSQLLDGTDTQYF. The CDR3, as DNA: TGTGCCAGCAGCCAACTACTGGACGGCACAGATACGCAGTATTTT.

DNA for the CDR3: TGCGCCAGCAGCCAGGCTCGGATACAAGAGACCCAGTACTTC. Amino acid sequence: CASSQARIQETQYF. The rearrangement links TRBV4-1 to TRBJ2-5; D is uncertain. In germline, CDR1 is MGHRA, CDR2 YSYEKL. This CDR3 has 14 amino acids. Trimming took off 3 bases at V and 2 bases at J, with 10 bases between the two ends.

The chain links TRBV9 to TRBJ2-1; a weak D match, TRBD2 (6 bases). Trimming cost V 4 bases and J 6 bases, with 20 bases left between them. The CDR3 is 16 residues long. Germline V gene data show CDR1 as SGDLS and CDR2 as YYNGEE. In DNA form, the CDR3 reads TGTGCCAGCAGCTTGCTCGGGACTCCGATTTCCAATGAGCAGTTCTTC. Amino acid sequence: CASSLLGTPISNEQFF.

The chain is built from TRBV18 and TRBJ2-3; D is unresolved. The CDR3 has 12 residues. Germline loops: CDR1 KGHSH, CDR2 LQKENI. V shed 3 bases and J shed 6 bases, with 7 bases lying between them. DNA for the CDR3: TGTGCCAGCTCACCTGAGAGGGATACGCAGTATTTT. The encoded protein is CASSPERDTQYF.

The rearrangement joins TRBV7-6 to TRBJ2-7, with D possibly being TRBD1 or TRBD2 (7 bases each). This CDR3 contains 17 residues. Germline lookup yields CDR1 SGHVS and CDR2 FNYEAQ. Deletions cut 5 bases from V and 2 bases from J, with 22 bases between. The CDR3 coding sequence is TGTGCCAGCAGCCAGGGGGGGTCTAGCGGAGGGACCTACGAGCAGTACTTC. Its translation is CASSQGGSSGGTYEQYF.

The chain recombines TRBV11-2 with TRBJ2-7; the D call may be TRBD1 or TRBD2 (5 bases each). Trimming took 1 base from V and 6 from J, leaving 19 bases between them. There are 16 residues in the CDR3. The germline V gene encodes CDR1 SGHAT and CDR2 FQNNGV. The CDR3: CASSLGGPSTGAEQYF. The CDR3, as DNA: TGTGCCAGCAGCTTAGGCGGGCCGTCGACTGGGGCCGAGCAGTACTTC.

This clone occurred once. This chain joins TRBV21-1 and TRBJ1-2. TRBV21-1 has pseudogene status. This CDR3 has 13 amino acids. The CDR3 DNA is TGTGCCACCCGGATTGAAAGGAGCTATGGCTACACCTTC. Translated, it gives CATRIERSYGYTF.

V usage is TRBV9 and J usage is TRBJ2-3; possible D gene TRBD2, 6 bases. This CDR3 is 16 amino acids long. Germline V lookup: CDR1 SGDLS, CDR2 YYNGEE. The V end was cut by 3 bases, the J end by 2 bases, with 16 bases between. Here the CDR3 reads CASSEAGLPFTDTQYF. DNA for the CDR3: TGTGCCAGCAGCGAGGCGGGACTGCCGTTCACAGATACGCAGTATTTT.

The CDR3 protein is CASSLLGGSVEKLFF. The CDR3 coding sequence is TGCGCCAGCAGCTTGTTGGGGGGCTCGGTTGAAAAACTGTTTTTT. The chain has TRBV5-1 and TRBJ1-4, with a tentative D call TRBD1 (6 bases). This CDR3 is built from 15 residues. V shed 1 base and J shed 7 bases, with 14 bases lying between them. Germline V gives CDR1 SGHRS, CDR2 YFSETQ. The whole variable domain, filled in from reference TRBV5-1 and TRBJ1-4, reads KAGVTQTPRYLIKTRGQQVTLSCSPISGHRSVSWYQQTPGQGLQFLFEYFSETQRNKGNFPGRFSGRQFSNSRSEMNVSTLELGDSALYLCASSLLGGSVEKLFFGSGTQLSVL.

Regarding this clone: Within the sample, other DNA sequences also encode this same CDR3. The chain joins TRBV5-1 to TRBJ1-1; TRBD1 matches 9 bases. Germline CDR1 is SGHRS and CDR2 is YFSETQ. CDR3 length: 15 amino acids. The trim removed 4 bases at V and 0 bases at J, leaving 4 bases unmatched. The CDR3 protein is CASSPGTGMNTEAFF. DNA for the CDR3: TGCGCCAGCAGCCCAGGGACAGGGATGAACACTGAAGCTTTCTTT.

The CDR3 nucleotides are TGTGCCAGCAGCTCCCTCCCTGACGCCGACTACAATGAGCAGTTCTTC. Its translation: CASSSLPDADYNEQFF. The chain employs TRBV11-3 and TRBJ2-1; D gene unclear. Trimming left V 4 bases short and J 3 bases short, with 16 bases between. The CDR3 sequence is 16 residues long. Germline-derived CDR1 and CDR2 are SGHNT and YENEEA.

V and J are TRBV28 and TRBJ1-3; tentative D call: TRBD1 (5 bases). CDR3 length: 16 amino acids. CDR1 is MDHEN, CDR2 SYDVKM, per germline. V lost 5 bases to trimming and J lost 1 base, with 15 bases between them. The DNA for the CDR3 is TGTGCCAGCAGTCTTGAGCGGGGGGGGTCTGGAAACACCATATATTTT. Its protein product is CASSLERGGSGNTIYF.

V and J are TRBV15 and TRBJ2-7, with a possible D match to TRBD2 (5 bases). This CDR3 contains 15 residues. Germline CDR1 LNHNV, CDR2 YYDKDF (reference sequence). V lost 1 base and J lost 3, with 13 bases in between. The CDR3 sequence: CATSRGGLTNYEQYF. The CDR3 DNA is TGTGCCACCAGCAGAGGAGGGCTTACCAACTACGAGCAGTACTTC.

V and J are TRBV5-1 and TRBJ2-2, with D tentatively TRBD1 or TRBD2 (5 bases each). CDR1 is SGHRS and CDR2 is YFSETQ in the germline V gene. Trimming took off 0 bases at V and 1 base at J, with 10 bases between the two ends. The CDR3 sequence is 16 residues long. CDR3 loop: CASSLEGDQNTGELFF. The CDR3 coding sequence is TGCGCCAGCAGCTTGGAAGGGGACCAGAACACCGGGGAGCTGTTTTTT.

The chain combines TRBV6-6 with TRBJ2-7; 8 nucleotides agree with TRBD1. The CDR3 is made up of 15 amino acids. Germline-derived CDR1 and CDR2 are MNHNY and SVGAGI (reference sequence). With 2 bases clipped from V and 5 bases from J, the junction kept 8 bases outside the gene matches. The CDR3 DNA reads as TGTGCCAGCAGTTACATTACAGGGGGAAAAAACGAGCAGTACTTC. It encodes CASSYITGGKNEQYF.

The V call is TRBV9, the J call TRBJ2-5; possible D gene TRBD1, 5 bases. The CDR3 length is 15 residues. V lost 0 bases and J lost 0, with 9 bases in between. Germline loops: CDR1 SGDLS, CDR2 YYNGEE. CDR3 nucleotides: TGTGCCAGCAGCGTAGAGGACACCCACCAAGAGACCCAGTACTTC. Translation: CASSVEDTHQETQYF.

This chain connects TRBV27 to TRBJ1-1; no clear D. The CDR3 runs 16 residues. Germline CDR1 is MNHEY and CDR2 is SMNVEV (reference sequence). The V gene lost 6 bases and the J gene lost 0 bases, with 17 bases spanning the gap. CDR3 amino acids: CASRRFATDMNTEAFF. CDR3 DNA: TGTGCCAGCAGGAGGTTTGCCACAGACATGAACACTGAAGCTTTCTTT.

The chain carries TRBV2 and TRBJ1-1, with unresolved D. Trimming removed 8 bases from V and 11 bases from J, with 18 bases in between. CDR1 SNHLY and CDR2 FYNNEI come from the germline V gene. This CDR3 contains 12 residues. DNA of the CDR3: TGTGCCAGCTTGGTGGTTCAAACTTGGGCTTTCTTT. This codes for CASLVVQTWAFF.

This clone was observed a few times. The chain combines TRBV20-1 with TRBJ1-1, with unresolved D. The V gene's germline CDR1 is DFQATT and CDR2 SNEGSKA (reference sequence). This CDR3 has 11 amino acids. V lost 3 bases and J lost 8, with 10 bases in between. In DNA, the CDR3 is TGCAGTGCTAGCGGATTGGACGAAGCTTTCTTT. As protein: CSASGLDEAFF.

Written as DNA, the CDR3 is TGTGCCAGCAGTTACCGGGCGTCGAGCTCCTACAATGAGCAGTTCTTC. Translating gives CASSYRASSSYNEQFF. V and J are TRBV6-5 and TRBJ2-1, with no clear D. Per germline, CDR1 MNHEY and CDR2 SVGAGI. Trimming took off 2 bases at V and 0 bases at J, with 11 bases between the two ends. CDR3 length: 16 residues.